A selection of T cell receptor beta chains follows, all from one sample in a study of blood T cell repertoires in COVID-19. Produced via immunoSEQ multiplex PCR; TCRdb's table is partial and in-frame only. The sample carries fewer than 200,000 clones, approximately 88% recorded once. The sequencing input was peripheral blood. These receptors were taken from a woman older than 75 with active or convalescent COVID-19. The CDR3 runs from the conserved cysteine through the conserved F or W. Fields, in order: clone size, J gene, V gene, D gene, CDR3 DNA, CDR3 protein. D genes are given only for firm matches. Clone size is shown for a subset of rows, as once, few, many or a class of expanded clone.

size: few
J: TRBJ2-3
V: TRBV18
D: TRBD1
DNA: TGTGCCAGCTCACCAGGGACAGGGCGAGATACGCAGTATTTT
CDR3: CASSPGTGRDTQYF

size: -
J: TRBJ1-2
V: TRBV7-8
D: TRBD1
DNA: TGTGCCAGCAGCTCTAGCGGGACAGGGGGACTTGGCTACACCTTC
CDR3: CASSSSGTGGLGYTF

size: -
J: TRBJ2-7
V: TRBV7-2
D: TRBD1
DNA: TGTGCCAGCAGCTTAGGCCCAGGGGGTGTCAACGAGCAGTACTTC
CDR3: CASSLGPGGVNEQYF

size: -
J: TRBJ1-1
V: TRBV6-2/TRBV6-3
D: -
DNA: TGTGCCAGCAGTCCCCTAAAGGGGGGGGGCACTGAAGCTTTCTTT
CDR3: CASSPLKGGGTEAFF

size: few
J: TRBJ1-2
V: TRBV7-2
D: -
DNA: TGTGCCAGCAGCTTATCTGTTGGCTACACCTTC
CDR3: CASSLSVGYTF

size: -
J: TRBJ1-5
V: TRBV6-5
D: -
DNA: TGTGCCAGCAGTTCCCCCCGGGGGGCGAGTCAGCCCCAGCATTTT
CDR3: CASSSPRGASQPQHF

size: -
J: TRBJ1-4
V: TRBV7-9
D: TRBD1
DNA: TGTGCCAGCAGCTTAGGGGACAGGGAAACCGAAAAACTGTTTTTT
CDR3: CASSLGDRETEKLFF

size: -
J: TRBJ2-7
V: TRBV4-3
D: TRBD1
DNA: TGCGCCAGCAGCCAAGATGGGACAGGATCATACGAGCAGTACTTC
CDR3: CASSQDGTGSYEQYF

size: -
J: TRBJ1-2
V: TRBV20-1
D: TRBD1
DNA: TGCAGTGCTAGTGGGACAGCCGACTATGGCTACACCTTC
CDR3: CSASGTADYGYTF

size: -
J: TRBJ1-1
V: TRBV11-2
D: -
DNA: TGTGCCAGCAACTCCCGGGACACTAAAGCTTTCTTT
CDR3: CASNSRDTKAFF

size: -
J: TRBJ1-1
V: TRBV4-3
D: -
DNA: TGCGCCAGCAGCCAAGCCGGGTCTGAAGCTTTCTTT
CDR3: CASSQAGSEAFF

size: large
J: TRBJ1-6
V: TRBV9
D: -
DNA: TGTGCCAGCAGTGATCCGGGTTTTAATTCACCCCTCCACTTT
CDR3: CASSDPGFNSPLHF

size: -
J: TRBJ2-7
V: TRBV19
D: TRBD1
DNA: TGTGCCAGTTCAGGGACAGTTAACTCCTACGAGCAGTACTTC
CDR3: CASSGTVNSYEQYF

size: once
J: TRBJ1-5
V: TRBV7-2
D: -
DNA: TGTGCCAGCAGCTTAGGAGGTCGGGGTCCTAATCAGCCCCAGCATTTT
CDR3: CASSLGGRGPNQPQHF

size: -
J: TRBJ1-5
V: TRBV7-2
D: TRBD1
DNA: TGTGCCAGCAGCTTAGTTTTGGCGGTACAGGGGGAGCCCCAGCATTTT
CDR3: CASSLVLAVQGEPQHF

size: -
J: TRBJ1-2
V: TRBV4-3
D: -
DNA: TGCGCCAGCAGCCAAGACCTGTCTAACTATGGCTACACCTTC
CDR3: CASSQDLSNYGYTF

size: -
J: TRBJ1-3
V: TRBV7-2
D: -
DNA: TGTGCCAGCAGCTTCACGGTGGGGGGATCGAGAGGAAACACCATATATTTT
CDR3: CASSFTVGGSRGNTIYF